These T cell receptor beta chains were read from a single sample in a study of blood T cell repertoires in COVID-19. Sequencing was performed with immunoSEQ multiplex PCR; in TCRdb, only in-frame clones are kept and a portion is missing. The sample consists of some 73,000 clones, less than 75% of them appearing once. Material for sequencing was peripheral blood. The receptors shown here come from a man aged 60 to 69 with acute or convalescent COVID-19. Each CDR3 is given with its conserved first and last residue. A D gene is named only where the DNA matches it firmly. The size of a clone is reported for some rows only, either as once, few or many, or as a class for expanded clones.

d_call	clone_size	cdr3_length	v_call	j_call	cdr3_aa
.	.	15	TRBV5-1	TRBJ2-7	CASKPDYPDGYEQYF
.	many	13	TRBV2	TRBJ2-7	CASRAGESYEQYF
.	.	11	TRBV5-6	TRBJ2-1	CASSLDGLQFF
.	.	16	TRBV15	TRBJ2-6	CATSRDIQTGANVLTF
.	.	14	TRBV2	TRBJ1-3	CASTLTGRGNTIYF
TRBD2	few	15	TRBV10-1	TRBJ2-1	CASSERAGDHNEQFF
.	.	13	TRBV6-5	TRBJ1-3	CAARGYNGNTIYF
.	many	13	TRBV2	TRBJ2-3	CASSESFQYTQYF
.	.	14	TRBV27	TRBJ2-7	CASSLLLGGYEQYF
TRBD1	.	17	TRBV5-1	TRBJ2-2	CASSGTSGTANTGELFF
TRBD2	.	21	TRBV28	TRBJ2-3	CASSSGTGGLAGVMVTDTQYF
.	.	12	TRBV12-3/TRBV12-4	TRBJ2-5	CASSLLLETQYF
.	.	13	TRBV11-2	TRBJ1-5	CASSFTGNQPQHF
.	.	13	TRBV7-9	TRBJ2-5	CASSLTGMETQYF
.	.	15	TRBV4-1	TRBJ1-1	CASSRNREGNTEAFF
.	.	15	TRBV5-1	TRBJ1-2	CASSSGGGERRGYTF
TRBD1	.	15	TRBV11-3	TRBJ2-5	CASSLGTGDQETQYF
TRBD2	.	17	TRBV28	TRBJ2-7	CASSLSTGTSGKYEQYF
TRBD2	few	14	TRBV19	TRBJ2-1	CASSSGRAYNEQFF
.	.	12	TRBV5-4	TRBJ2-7	CASSYTGYEQYF
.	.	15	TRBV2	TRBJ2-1	CASSELGARGGEQFF
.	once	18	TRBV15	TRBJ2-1	CATSRVGARSLSYNEQFF
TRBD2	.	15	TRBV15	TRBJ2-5	CATTGTSGGAQTQYF
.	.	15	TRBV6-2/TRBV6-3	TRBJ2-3	CASSYPRADSLSQYF